The 6 T cell receptor beta chains below come from one sample, sequenced in a study of OX40 agonist ivuxolimab in advanced cancers. Measured with immunoSEQ multiplex PCR; TCRdb has only the in-frame clones, and not every one. The sample has 65,000 to 95,000 clones, around 89% seen once. This specimen consisted of CD4+ or CD8+ T cells sorted from blood, obtained in a trial of the OX40 agonist ivuxolimab. The receptors stem from an adult with an advanced solid tumor such as melanoma, head and neck, liver or kidney cancer.

This chain links TRBV5-1 with TRBJ2-2; possible D gene TRBD1, 5 bases. The germline V and J ends were trimmed by 2 bases and 0 bases, with 8 bases remaining between them. The CDR3 runs to 15 residues. Germline V gene sequence: CDR1 SGHRS, CDR2 YFSETQ. CDR3 protein: CASSFIRANTGELFF. The CDR3 nucleotides are TGCGCCAGCAGCTTTATCAGGGCGAACACCGGGGAGCTGTTTTTT.

The chain carries TRBV5-1 and TRBJ1-2; D unresolved. The CDR3 runs 15 residues. Between the trimmed V and J ends, which lost 0 bases and 4 bases, there was a span of 13 bases. CDR1 and CDR2 from the germline V gene are SGHRS and YFSETQ. The CDR3, as DNA: TGCGCCAGCAGCTTGGCCCCAGAAACCAGCTATGGCTACACCTTC. Its translation is CASSLAPETSYGYTF.

The rearrangement links TRBV10-3 to TRBJ1-1; possible D gene TRBD1, 6 bases. The CDR3 consists of 13 residues. The germline gives CDR1 ENHRY, CDR2 SYGVKD. The V end lost 9 bases, the J end lost 0 bases, and 11 bases lay between the germline ends. The CDR3 DNA sequence: TGTGCCATGCGAGGGGGGATGAACACTGAAGCTTTCTTT. This codes for CAMRGGMNTEAFF.

As regards this clone: Sequence at one end of the junction differs from germline and may be a read error. J is TRBJ1-6 and V is TRBV7-9, with D perhaps matching TRBD1 (5 bases). CDR1 and CDR2 from the germline V gene are SEHNR and FQNEAQ (reference sequence). The CDR3 has 15 residues. CDR3 DNA: TGTGCCAGCCGCTTCTCAGGGTCGGGGGAATCACCCCTCCACTTT. It specifies CASRFSGSGESPLHF.

CDR3 protein: CASSYRDRGYTF. The CDR3 DNA reads TGTGCCAGCAGTTACAGGGATCGCGGCTACACCTTC. This chain links TRBV6-5 with TRBJ1-2; D uncertain. The CDR3 loop spans 12 amino acids. Trimming stripped 2 bases from V and 8 bases from J, with 9 bases between. In germline, CDR1 is MNHEY, CDR2 SVGAGI.

Note on this clone: The same CDR3 can be traced to other DNA sequences in this sample. DNA for the CDR3: TGTGCCAGCAGCTTAGGGGGCAGGGGATCTCGACAGCCCCAGCATTTT. It codes for CASSLGGRGSRQPQHF. This chain links TRBV7-9 with TRBJ1-5; tentatively, D is TRBD1 (6 bases). V lost 1 base and J 7 bases, leaving 17 bases between the germline ends. This CDR3 spans 16 amino acids. CDR1 and CDR2 (germline): SEHNR, FQNEAQ (reference sequence).